What follows describes a single TCR beta chain. This receptor's antigen is unknown. Base qualities are not recorded, but no much larger clone differs from it by a single base. The source of the sample is a study of OX40 agonist ivuxolimab in advanced cancers. Looking at the study overall: The costimulatory receptor OX40 (CD134) was targeted by ivuxolimab, a fully human IgG2 agonistic monoclonal antibody. Prior anti-PD-1, anti-PD-L1 or anti-CTLA-4 therapy was permitted, and 30% to 50% of dose-escalation patients had received checkpoint inhibitors. Of the approximately 54 patients in dose escalation, about 19 had hepatocellular carcinoma, some 15 had melanoma, 9 had renal cell carcinoma and 9 had head and neck cancer. The dose-escalation cohort was about 83% male with a mean age of about 54 years, ranging from about 20 to 80. The paper describes the monotherapy dose-escalation part (N of about 50 patients) of the phase I trial of ivuxolimab. Partial responses occurred in three dose-escalation patients, of whom one had hepatocellular carcinoma and two had cutaneous melanoma. Intravenous ivuxolimab was administered to patients every 2 weeks at six dose levels: 0.01, 0.1, 0.3, 1.5, 3 and 10 mg/kg. The point of sequencing TCRbeta in the periphery was to test whether ivuxolimab changed TCR sequence diversity and drove clonal T-cell expansion.

The paper's findings and limits, for the study overall: After ivuxolimab, CD8+ T cells had more expanded clones than CD4+ T cells on average. At doses of 0.1 to 3.0 mg/kg, clonal expansion of both CD4+ and CD8+ T cells in blood was seen between baseline and week 6. In the 0.1-3.0 mg/kg groups, partial responders were among the patients with the lowest normalized peripheral clonal expansion, particularly in CD8+ T cells. Low levels of normalized T-cell clonal expansion were also shown by some nonresponding patients. The antigen specificity of the peripheral T cells that underwent clonal expansion was not determined.

Including cysteine and phenylalanine, the CDR3 has 14 amino acids. The read is trimmed to its CDR3 DNA, 42 bases read in frame from base 1. After removal of 1 base from V and 4 bases from J, the junction retains 7 bases not matched to a gene. CDR1 GTSNPN and CDR2 SVGIG are derived from the germline V gene (reference sequence). The trial excluded patients who had a history of autoimmune disease or who were on systemic immunosuppression. In every dose cohort, peripheral blood was drawn for TCR sequencing at baseline, cycle 4 day 1, and cycle 7 day 1. The samples were drawn from a first-in-human, open-label, multicenter phase I dose-escalation trial of ivuxolimab. The trial enrolled adults with locally advanced or metastatic head and neck squamous cell, hepatocellular, melanoma or renal cell carcinoma. Before TCR sequencing, CD4+ T cells and CD8+ T cells were sorted from peripheral blood as separate populations.

Genomic DNA was isolated from the sorted cells so that the TCRbeta CDR3 region could be sequenced. The immunoSEQ Assay was used for sequencing of TCRbeta CDR3 regions. Sourced from immuneACCESS, this table was stored by TCRdb with only in-frame sequences that have V and J called. A share of the clones is absent; for the studies checked, an unresolved V gene accounts for under half, and the remainder has no known explanation. A total of 45,000 to 55,000 clones appear in this sample, 85% to 95% of them only once. The top ten clonotypes cover 9% to 15% of the sample. This clonotype was sampled from an adult with an advanced solid tumor such as melanoma, head and neck, liver or kidney cancer. The specimen comprised CD4+ or CD8+ T cells sorted from blood, sampled in a trial of the OX40 agonist ivuxolimab. This sequence uses TRBV30 and TRBJ2-7; TRBD2 matches 7 bases in the middle. The nucleotide sequence reads as follows: TGTGCCTGGAGTGAAAGGGAGCGGGGTTACGAGCAGTACTTC. The resulting protein is CAWSERERGYEQYF. The full variable domain, with segments outside the CDR3 supplied by the reference TRBV30 and TRBJ2-7 proteins, appears as SQTIHQWPATLVQPVGSPLSLECTVEGTSNPNLYWYRQAAGRGLQLLFYSVGIGQISSEVPQNLSASRPQDRQFILSSKKLLLSDSGFYLCAWSERERGYEQYFGPGTRLTVT.